These T cell receptor beta chains were read from a single sample in a study of blood T cell repertoires in COVID-19. Data came from immunoSEQ multiplex PCR; TCRdb stores just in-frame clones and leaves some out. The table lists fewer than 20,000 clones, around nine tenths of them singletons. Sequencing was done on a sample of peripheral blood. These TCRs come from a human donor in a cohort sampled during active COVID-19. Each CDR3 is given with its conserved first and last residue. Each record gives: J gene, clone size, V gene, D gene, CDR3 DNA, CDR3 protein. The D gene is left open where the match is weak. Clone size is stated in some rows and not others, as once, few, many or a class when expanded.

j_call: TRBJ2-2
clone_size: -
v_call: TRBV5-4
d_call: -
cdr3_nt: TGTGCCAGCACCCCCCGGGGGATTGGCGGGGAGCTGTTTTTT
cdr3_aa: CASTPRGIGGELFF

j_call: TRBJ2-1
clone_size: -
v_call: TRBV24-1
d_call: TRBD2
cdr3_nt: TGTGCCACCAGTGGGGGGGGGACCTACAATGAGCAGTTCTTC
cdr3_aa: CATSGGGTYNEQFF

j_call: TRBJ2-3
clone_size: -
v_call: TRBV5-1
d_call: TRBD2
cdr3_nt: TGCGCCAGCAGCTTTGGGGGGGGGTCCACAGATACGCAGTATTTT
cdr3_aa: CASSFGGGSTDTQYF

j_call: TRBJ2-3
clone_size: -
v_call: TRBV12-5
d_call: -
cdr3_nt: TGTGCTAGTGGAAACAGATCTAGCACAGATACGCAGTATTTT
cdr3_aa: CASGNRSSTDTQYF

j_call: TRBJ1-2
clone_size: -
v_call: TRBV6-5
d_call: TRBD1
cdr3_nt: TGTGCCAGCAGGGGGGTGGGACAGGGCAAGGATGGCTACACCTTC
cdr3_aa: CASRGVGQGKDGYTF

j_call: TRBJ1-3
clone_size: -
v_call: TRBV18
d_call: TRBD1
cdr3_nt: TGTGCCAGCTCCTCCATTAGCTACTACAGGGGGCCTATCTCTGGAAACACCATATATTTT
cdr3_aa: CASSSISYYRGPISGNTIYF

j_call: TRBJ2-7
clone_size: -
v_call: TRBV9
d_call: -
cdr3_nt: TGTGCCAGCAGCTTATTCGGATCGGGCGAGCAGTACTTC
cdr3_aa: CASSLFGSGEQYF

j_call: TRBJ2-6
clone_size: -
v_call: TRBV4-2
d_call: -
cdr3_nt: TGTGCCAGCAGCCCCCGGGACTCTGGGGCCAACGTCCTGACTTTC
cdr3_aa: CASSPRDSGANVLTF

j_call: TRBJ2-1
clone_size: -
v_call: TRBV6-2/TRBV6-3
d_call: TRBD2
cdr3_nt: TGTGCCAGCAGTTACGCCCTTATTTTGCGGGAGAGGTACAATGAGCAGTTCTTC
cdr3_aa: CASSYALILRERYNEQFF

j_call: TRBJ1-2
clone_size: -
v_call: TRBV5-8
d_call: -
cdr3_nt: TGTGCCAGCAGCTTGTATGGGGCCTATGGCTACACCTTC
cdr3_aa: CASSLYGAYGYTF

j_call: TRBJ2-7
clone_size: -
v_call: TRBV6-6
d_call: -
cdr3_nt: TGTGCCAGCACCCTCCTAACGGGGTACGAGCAGTACTTC
cdr3_aa: CASTLLTGYEQYF

j_call: TRBJ1-1
clone_size: -
v_call: TRBV24-1
d_call: -
cdr3_nt: TGTGCCACCAGTGATAATCAGAACACTGAAGCTTTCTTT
cdr3_aa: CATSDNQNTEAFF

j_call: TRBJ1-1
clone_size: -
v_call: TRBV4-3
d_call: -
cdr3_nt: TGCGCCAGCAGTGTCGGGGGGGTCGGGAACACTGAAGCTTTCTTT
cdr3_aa: CASSVGGVGNTEAFF

j_call: TRBJ2-3
clone_size: -
v_call: TRBV15
d_call: TRBD2
cdr3_nt: TGTGCCACCAGAGCAGCGGGAGAACGAGATACGCAGTATTTT
cdr3_aa: CATRAAGERDTQYF

j_call: TRBJ2-5
clone_size: -
v_call: TRBV9
d_call: -
cdr3_nt: TGTGCCAGCAGCCGGGGAGCGGTCCTAGGGGAGACCCAGTACTTC
cdr3_aa: CASSRGAVLGETQYF

j_call: TRBJ1-1
clone_size: -
v_call: TRBV28
d_call: -
cdr3_nt: TGTGCCAGCAGTTTAGAGGTCACTGAAGCTTTCTTT
cdr3_aa: CASSLEVTEAFF

j_call: TRBJ2-5
clone_size: -
v_call: TRBV2
d_call: TRBD2
cdr3_nt: TGTGCCAGCACCCTAGCGGGAGTCGATTTGGTAGAGACCCAGTACTTC
cdr3_aa: CASTLAGVDLVETQYF

j_call: TRBJ2-7
clone_size: -
v_call: TRBV28
d_call: -
cdr3_nt: TGTGCCAGCACCGCCGGTGGGGCAGGGGCATCCGACGAGCAGTACTTC
cdr3_aa: CASTAGGAGASDEQYF

j_call: TRBJ1-5
clone_size: -
v_call: TRBV6-6
d_call: -
cdr3_nt: TGTGCCAGCAGCATACTCGGACAGAATCAGCCCCAGCATTTT
cdr3_aa: CASSILGQNQPQHF

j_call: TRBJ1-4
clone_size: -
v_call: TRBV4-2
d_call: TRBD1
cdr3_nt: TGTGCCAGCAGCCAAATGCTTGCGACAGGGAATAATGAAAAACTGTTTTTT
cdr3_aa: CASSQMLATGNNEKLFF

j_call: TRBJ1-2
clone_size: once
v_call: TRBV29-1
d_call: -
cdr3_nt: TGCAGCGTTGAAGGTGGGCAGGGTCTCTATGGCTACACCTTC
cdr3_aa: CSVEGGQGLYGYTF

j_call: TRBJ1-2
clone_size: -
v_call: TRBV28
d_call: TRBD1
cdr3_nt: TGTGCCAGTTTTACAGGGGGAGCTAACTATGGCTACACCTTC
cdr3_aa: CASFTGGANYGYTF

j_call: TRBJ2-2
clone_size: once
v_call: TRBV27
d_call: TRBD2
cdr3_nt: TGTGCCAGCAGTTTAACCTTAGCGGGAGGGCCGAGCACCGGGGAGCTGTTTTTT
cdr3_aa: CASSLTLAGGPSTGELFF

j_call: TRBJ2-7
clone_size: -
v_call: TRBV7-2
d_call: TRBD2
cdr3_nt: TGTGCCAGCAGCTCTAGCAACCCGGGACTAGTAAACTACGAGCAGTACTTC
cdr3_aa: CASSSSNPGLVNYEQYF

j_call: TRBJ2-3
clone_size: -
v_call: TRBV9
d_call: TRBD2
cdr3_nt: TGTGCCAGCAGCGGAATAGCGGGGGGAAGCACAGATACGCAGTATTTT
cdr3_aa: CASSGIAGGSTDTQYF

j_call: TRBJ2-7
clone_size: -
v_call: TRBV18
d_call: TRBD2
cdr3_nt: TGTGCCAGCTCCCCAACTAGCGGGAGCTACGAGCAGTACTTC
cdr3_aa: CASSPTSGSYEQYF

j_call: TRBJ1-4
clone_size: -
v_call: TRBV18
d_call: -
cdr3_nt: TGTGCCAGCTCACCAAGGGCCGCGGGGGAACTGTTTTTT
cdr3_aa: CASSPRAAGELFF

j_call: TRBJ2-5
clone_size: -
v_call: TRBV14
d_call: -
cdr3_nt: TGTGCCAGCAGCCAAGCGGTGTCGCGTGTGGGGCCCCAGTACTTC
cdr3_aa: CASSQAVSRVGPQYF

j_call: TRBJ2-1
clone_size: -
v_call: TRBV2
d_call: -
cdr3_nt: TGTGCCAGCAGAGGAGACTACAATGAGCAGTTCTTC
cdr3_aa: CASRGDYNEQFF

j_call: TRBJ2-7
clone_size: -
v_call: TRBV30
d_call: -
cdr3_nt: TGTGCCTGGAGTGTCCGGTCCGAGCAGTACTTC
cdr3_aa: CAWSVRSEQYF

j_call: TRBJ2-5
clone_size: -
v_call: TRBV5-1
d_call: TRBD2
cdr3_nt: TGCGCCAGCAGCTCCTTAGCGGGAAACATAGAGACCCAGTACTTC
cdr3_aa: CASSSLAGNIETQYF

j_call: TRBJ2-5
clone_size: -
v_call: TRBV24-1
d_call: TRBD1
cdr3_nt: TGTGCCACCAGTGATTCTGCAGGGGGCTTGGAGACCCAGTACTTC
cdr3_aa: CATSDSAGGLETQYF

j_call: TRBJ2-1
clone_size: -
v_call: TRBV5-8
d_call: -
cdr3_nt: TGTGCCAGCAGCTTTAAAGGGAGCCCCTACAATGAGCAGTTCTTC
cdr3_aa: CASSFKGSPYNEQFF

j_call: TRBJ2-7
clone_size: -
v_call: TRBV4-2
d_call: -
cdr3_nt: TGTGCCAGCAGCCTAGGGTTGAGCGGATACGAGCAGTACTTC
cdr3_aa: CASSLGLSGYEQYF

j_call: TRBJ1-1
clone_size: -
v_call: TRBV19
d_call: TRBD1
cdr3_nt: TGTGCCAGTAGAGATGGACAGGGGGCTATCGTTGAAGCTTTCTTT
cdr3_aa: CASRDGQGAIVEAFF

j_call: TRBJ2-1
clone_size: once
v_call: TRBV18
d_call: TRBD1
cdr3_nt: TGTGCCAGCTCACCACCTGGGACAGCCAGCTCCTACAATGAGCAGTTCTTC
cdr3_aa: CASSPPGTASSYNEQFF

j_call: TRBJ2-1
clone_size: -
v_call: TRBV6-2/TRBV6-3
d_call: TRBD1
cdr3_nt: TGTGCCAGCAGTTTCCTGACAGGGGTTAATGAGCAGTTCTTC
cdr3_aa: CASSFLTGVNEQFF

j_call: TRBJ1-5
clone_size: -
v_call: TRBV28
d_call: -
cdr3_nt: TGTGCCAGCATGGTGGGGGGTCAGCCCCAGCATTTT
cdr3_aa: CASMVGGQPQHF

j_call: TRBJ2-4
clone_size: -
v_call: TRBV9
d_call: TRBD2
cdr3_nt: TGTGCCAGCAGCGTAGACGCGGGGGGAAACATTCAGTACTTC
cdr3_aa: CASSVDAGGNIQYF

j_call: TRBJ2-2
clone_size: -
v_call: TRBV25-1
d_call: TRBD2
cdr3_nt: TGTGCCAGCAGTGTCGCGGGGGGGCCTCACGGGGAGCTGTTTTTT
cdr3_aa: CASSVAGGPHGELFF

j_call: TRBJ2-7
clone_size: -
v_call: TRBV3-1/TRBV3-2
d_call: -
cdr3_nt: TGTGCCAGCAGCCCCGGCAGGGGAAAGGTCGGCTACGAGCAGTACTTC
cdr3_aa: CASSPGRGKVGYEQYF

j_call: TRBJ2-5
clone_size: -
v_call: TRBV6-5
d_call: TRBD1
cdr3_nt: TGTGCCAGCAGTTACGGTTCGACAGGGGGCCAAGAGACCCAGTACTTC
cdr3_aa: CASSYGSTGGQETQYF

j_call: TRBJ2-1
clone_size: -
v_call: TRBV3-1/TRBV3-2
d_call: TRBD2
cdr3_nt: TGTGCCAGCAGCCCGACTAGCGGGATCTACAATGAGCAGTTCTTC
cdr3_aa: CASSPTSGIYNEQFF

j_call: TRBJ1-5
clone_size: -
v_call: TRBV21-1
d_call: -
cdr3_nt: TGTGCCAGCACCCGACAGGGGATCAATCAGCCCCAGCATTTT
cdr3_aa: CASTRQGINQPQHF

j_call: TRBJ1-6
clone_size: once
v_call: TRBV7-3
d_call: -
cdr3_nt: TGTGCCAGCAGCTTAGCCGGGGACACACCCCTCCACTTT
cdr3_aa: CASSLAGDTPLHF

j_call: TRBJ2-7
clone_size: few
v_call: TRBV10-1
d_call: TRBD1
cdr3_nt: TGCGCCAGCACCTACCGGGACAGCTCCTACGAGCAGTACTTC
cdr3_aa: CASTYRDSSYEQYF

j_call: TRBJ2-1
clone_size: -
v_call: TRBV2
d_call: TRBD1
cdr3_nt: TGTGCCAGCAGCCCGCCCCCACAGGGGGCGCGGGAGCAGTTCTTC
cdr3_aa: CASSPPPQGAREQFF

j_call: TRBJ2-1
clone_size: -
v_call: TRBV9
d_call: -
cdr3_nt: TGTGCCAGCAGCGTAGAGGCAGGGTTTCGCAATGAGCAGTTCTTC
cdr3_aa: CASSVEAGFRNEQFF

j_call: TRBJ2-1
clone_size: -
v_call: TRBV3-1/TRBV3-2
d_call: TRBD2
cdr3_nt: TGTGCCAGCAGCCCTGGGACTAGCGGTTACAATGAGCAGTTCTTC
cdr3_aa: CASSPGTSGYNEQFF

j_call: TRBJ2-7
clone_size: -
v_call: TRBV6-1
d_call: -
cdr3_nt: TGTGCCAGCAGTGAGGGGGGTAGGGCCTACGAGCAGTACTTC
cdr3_aa: CASSEGGRAYEQYF

j_call: TRBJ2-3
clone_size: -
v_call: TRBV7-9
d_call: TRBD2
cdr3_nt: TGTGCCTCCGGGCGGGAGGGCACAGATACGCAGTATTTT
cdr3_aa: CASGREGTDTQYF

j_call: TRBJ2-1
clone_size: few
v_call: TRBV9
d_call: TRBD1
cdr3_nt: TGTGCCAGCGAGACAGGGGCCCATAATGAGCAGTTCTTC
cdr3_aa: CASETGAHNEQFF

j_call: TRBJ2-7
clone_size: -
v_call: TRBV7-3
d_call: -
cdr3_nt: TGTGCCAGCAGCTTAATGCAGGGGTCTCGCTACGAGCAGTACTTC
cdr3_aa: CASSLMQGSRYEQYF

j_call: TRBJ2-2
clone_size: -
v_call: TRBV10-3
d_call: -
cdr3_nt: TGTGCCATCAGTGACGGAGTCAGGGTCGCCGGGGAGCTGTTTTTT
cdr3_aa: CAISDGVRVAGELFF

j_call: TRBJ2-1
clone_size: -
v_call: TRBV30
d_call: -
cdr3_nt: TGTGCCTGGAGTGTAGGCCGGGACAATGAGCAGTTCTTC
cdr3_aa: CAWSVGRDNEQFF

j_call: TRBJ2-3
clone_size: -
v_call: TRBV28
d_call: TRBD2
cdr3_nt: TGTGCCAGCAGTTACCAAAAGGGACTAGCCACAGATACGCAGTATTTT
cdr3_aa: CASSYQKGLATDTQYF